The entry that follows covers one T cell receptor beta chain sequence. Its antigen is unknown. Germline V gives CDR1 SGHNT, CDR2 YYREEE (reference sequence). This CDR3 is built from 15 residues. V dropped 7 bases and J dropped 0 bases, with 11 bases sitting between them. Average productive template count per sample was about 40,000. TCRdb's copy holds only in-frame clones and misses some; the assay was immunoSEQ multiplex PCR. The sample contains 5,500 to 6,500 clones, over 75% of which appear only once. This entry belongs to a study of STAT3 mutations in large granular lymphocyte leukemia. Study overall: Canonical activating STAT3 mutations were detected in roughly half of the longitudinally sequenced T-LGLL patients. Study observations and caveats: A small but highly pathogenic clone may have been missed. Every T-LGLL patient had at least one immunodominant TCRbeta clonotype. TCR clonotype switching after therapy occurred in about 30% of the 18 patients.

The TCR comes from a man aged 35-49 years with T-cell large granular lymphocyte leukemia. Some clones in this sample may be carry-over from other donors' samples. V usage is TRBV5-4 and J usage is TRBJ2-6, with a tentative D call TRBD2 (6 bases). The sequencing input was peripheral blood mononuclear cells. CDR3 sequence: CASARRDSGANVLTF. The CDR3 DNA reads as TGTGCCAGCGCGAGGAGGGACTCTGGGGCCAACGTCCTGACTTTC.